These 10 T cell receptor beta chains were sequenced from one sample in a study of cytomegalovirus exposure and HLA in healthy donors. Clones were read by immunoSEQ multiplex PCR, and TCRdb kept only the in-frame ones, dropping some. The sample contains 110,000 to 150,000 clones, 70% to 90% of which appear only once. Specimen: PBMCs. Every receptor here comes from a woman aged 18-30 years in good health and CMV-seropositive.

This rearrangement joins TRBV29-1 to TRBJ2-5; 9 nucleotides agree with TRBD2. The CDR3 runs to 15 residues. Germline V gives CDR1 SQVTM, CDR2 ANQGSEA. After removal of 7 bases from V and 1 base from J, the junction contained 10 bases not matched to a gene. The CDR3 nucleotides read TGCAGCGGCGCCCTAGCGGGGCCTTTCCAAGAGACCCAGTACTTC. It translates to CSGALAGPFQETQYF.

The chain links TRBV7-8 to TRBJ2-3; D possibly corresponds to TRBD2 (6 bases). V shed 0 bases and J shed 4 bases, with 14 bases lying between them. The CDR3 spans 16 residues. The germline V gene encodes CDR1 SGHVS and CDR2 FQNEAQ. CDR3 protein: CASSLAKTSLADTQYF. Here the CDR3 DNA reads TGTGCCAGCAGCTTAGCCAAGACTAGTTTAGCAGATACGCAGTATTTT. The full variable domain, rest sourced from reference TRBV7-8 and TRBJ2-3, is GAGVSQSPRYKVAKRGQDVALRCDPISGHVSLFWYQQALGQGPEFLTYFQNEAQLDKSGLPSDRFFAERPEGSVSTLKIQRTQQEDSAVYLCASSLAKTSLADTQYFGPGTRLTVL.

The chain employs TRBV28 and TRBJ2-7, with D perhaps matching TRBD2 (7 bases). Germline V gives CDR1 MDHEN, CDR2 SYDVKM. V lost 5 bases and J lost 0, with 11 bases in between. The CDR3 contains 14 residues. Here the CDR3 DNA reads TGTGCCAGCAGTCAAGGGGGGGGCTCCTACGAGCAGTACTTC. Translation gives CASSQGGGSYEQYF.

J is TRBJ1-1 and V is TRBV18; TRBD1 agrees at 9 bases. CDR3 length: 16 amino acids. With 3 bases clipped from V and 4 bases from J, the junction kept 9 bases outside the gene matches. Germline V gives CDR1 KGHSH, CDR2 LQKENI. The CDR3 loop is CASSPLRQGDGTEAFF. The CDR3 DNA is TGTGCCAGCTCACCTCTCCGACAGGGGGATGGCACTGAAGCTTTCTTT. Using reference TRBV18 and TRBJ1-1 for the parts outside the CDR3, the full variable domain is NAGVMQNPRHLVRRRGQEARLRCSPMKGHSHVYWYRQLPEEGLKFMVYLQKENIIDESGMPKERFSAEFPKEGPSILRIQQVVRGDSAAYFCASSPLRQGDGTEAFFGQGTRLTVV.

The chain carries TRBV6-5 and TRBJ1-5; 7 bases are a match to TRBD1. Germline CDR1 is MNHEY and CDR2 is SVGAGI. The CDR3 sequence is 12 residues long. V lost 5 bases to trimming and J lost 12 bases; unmatched junction nucleotides: 7. Here the CDR3 DNA reads TGTGCCAGCAGTCGGGACAGAAGTCACCAGCATTTT. It specifies CASSRDRSHQHF.

This chain connects TRBV6-5 to TRBJ2-3; D ambiguous. There are 15 residues in the CDR3. The germline V and J ends were trimmed by 0 bases and 2 bases, with 9 bases remaining between them. CDR1 is MNHEY and CDR2 is SVGAGI in the germline V gene. In DNA, the CDR3 is TGTGCCAGCAGTTACTCGAGCGTTTTCACAGATACGCAGTATTTT. Protein: CASSYSSVFTDTQYF.

This clone was counted a few times. The chain has TRBV6-6 and TRBJ2-3; D gene uncertain. Trimming took off 8 bases at V and 0 bases at J, with 6 bases between the two ends. Germline assignment: CDR1 MNHNY and CDR2 SVGAGI (reference sequence). This CDR3 contains 12 residues. In nucleotides, the CDR3 is TGTGCCAGCGCGGCTAGCACAGATACGCAGTATTTT. Amino acid sequence: CASAASTDTQYF.

This chain uses TRBV6-1 with TRBJ2-7, with 11 bases matching TRBD1. V lost 5 bases to trimming and J lost 4 bases; unmatched junction nucleotides: 7. The CDR3 is made up of 15 amino acids. Germline CDR1 MNHNS, CDR2 SASEGT. DNA of the CDR3: TGTGCCAGCAGTACCGGGACAGGGGGAGGGTACGAGCAGTACTTC. Its translation is CASSTGTGGGYEQYF.

The chain employs TRBV7-8 and TRBJ2-1; 11 nucleotides line up with TRBD2. The J segment lost 10 bases and the V segment lost 5 bases, leaving 4 bases of the junction unmatched. The CDR3 covers 13 residues. Germline lookup yields CDR1 SGHVS and CDR2 FQNEAQ. CDR3 in amino acids: CASSPRLAGEQFF. CDR3 bases: TGTGCCAGCAGCCCGCGACTAGCGGGGGAGCAGTTCTTC. The full variable domain, with the rest looked up from reference TRBV7-8 and TRBJ2-1, is GAGVSQSPRYKVAKRGQDVALRCDPISGHVSLFWYQQALGQGPEFLTYFQNEAQLDKSGLPSDRFFAERPEGSVSTLKIQRTQQEDSAVYLCASSPRLAGEQFFGPGTRLTVL.

This sequence joins TRBV27 and TRBJ1-6; D is undetermined. Trimming shortened V by 5 bases and J by 7 bases, and 6 bases separated the two germline ends. The CDR3 is made up of 12 amino acids. Looked up from germline, CDR1 is MNHEY and CDR2 is SMNVEV (reference sequence). CDR3 protein: CASSLPNSPLHF. The CDR3 nucleotides read TGTGCCAGCAGTCTCCCGAATTCACCCCTCCACTTT.